This T cell receptor beta chain emerged from a study of control samples from healthy donors and cancer patients. Trimming removed 3 bases at V and 3 bases at J, with 13 bases between. Germline lookup yields CDR1 SGDLS and CDR2 YYNGEE. There are 15 residues in the CDR3. Sequencing used immunoSEQ multiplex PCR; TCRdb keeps in-frame clones, though not all of them. The sample shows about 140,000 clones, roughly nine tenths of them seen only once. The rearrangement joins TRBV9 to TRBJ1-5; maybe TRBD1 (5 bases). The TCR comes from a woman aged 25 to 45 in good health. Material: blood. The CDR3 nucleotides read TGTGCCAGCAGCGCGGGGGAGGGCCACAATCAGCCCCAGCATTTT. This sequence encodes CASSAGEGHNQPQHF.